This TCR beta chain was recorded in a study of OX40 agonist ivuxolimab in advanced cancers. Study information: Patients were infused with ivuxolimab every 2 weeks at 0.01 to 10 mg/kg.

CDR1 and CDR2 from the germline V gene are SNHLY and FYNNEI. The CDR3 spans 16 residues. The V end was cut by 2 bases, the J end by 7 bases, with 20 bases between. Assay used: immunoSEQ multiplex PCR; TCRdb lists only in-frame clones, some missing. The sample consists of 98,000 or so clones, roughly 95% of them appearing once. This rearrangement joins TRBV2 to TRBJ1-2; D gene uncertain. This TCR was sampled from an adult with an advanced solid tumor such as melanoma, head and neck, liver or kidney cancer. The sequencing used CD4+ or CD8+ T cells sorted from blood, collected in a trial of the OX40 agonist ivuxolimab. The CDR3 sequence is CASSERPPTTMVGYTF. CDR3 coding DNA: TGTGCCAGCAGTGAAAGGCCCCCCACTACTATGGTTGGCTACACCTTC.